These 21 T cell receptor beta chains were all obtained from the same sample, sequenced in a study of T cell changes during pregnancy in multiple sclerosis. TCRdb keeps only in-frame clones here, not all; method: immunoSEQ multiplex PCR. Of under 50,000 clones detected, 95% appear once; the ten largest clones hold over 4.5%. The specimen comprised CD8+ T cells from peripheral blood mononuclear cells, sampled in the first trimester of pregnancy. The receptors originated from a female donor with multiple sclerosis, enrolled in a pregnancy study.

The V gene is TRBV6-1, the J gene TRBJ2-5; perhaps TRBD1 as D (6 bases). Between the trimmed V and J ends, which lost 1 base and 2 bases, there was a span of 14 bases. The CDR3 is made up of 16 amino acids. From germline, CDR1 is MNHNS and CDR2 SASEGT. DNA of the CDR3: TGTGCCAGCAGTGAAGGACAGGCGGTGGGACAAGAGACCCAGTACTTC. Its protein product is CASSEGQAVGQETQYF.

This chain uses TRBV27 with TRBJ2-7; TRBD1 agrees at 8 bases. Germline CDR1 and CDR2: MNHEY and SMNVEV (reference sequence). The V gene end was trimmed by 0 bases and the J gene end by 0 bases; junction bases not matched to a gene: 4. The CDR3 has 16 residues. The CDR3, as DNA: TGTGCCAGCAGTTTATCGGCGGGACAGGTCTCCTACGAGCAGTACTTC. Translated, it gives CASSLSAGQVSYEQYF.

The gene calls are TRBV9 and TRBJ2-3, with D perhaps TRBD2 (5 bases). Germline V gene sequence: CDR1 SGDLS, CDR2 YYNGEE. V was trimmed by 0 bases and J by 0 bases, leaving 8 bases between them. The CDR3 runs 15 residues. CDR3 loop: CASSVAGSSTDTQYF. CDR3 coding DNA: TGTGCCAGCAGCGTAGCGGGGTCTAGCACAGATACGCAGTATTTT.

This sequence joins TRBV28 and TRBJ1-5; 7 bases match TRBD1. Per the germline V gene, CDR1 is MDHEN and CDR2 is SYDVKM. The V gene end was trimmed by 2 bases and the J gene end by 7 bases; junction bases not matched to a gene: 8. CDR3 length equals 15 residues. CDR3 sequence (DNA): TGTGCCAGCAGTTTAGAGTACAGGGGTGACCAGCCCCAGCATTTT. This translates into CASSLEYRGDQPQHF. Full variable domain (missing parts from reference TRBV28 and TRBJ1-5): DVKVTQSSRYLVKRTGEKVFLECVQDMDHENMFWYRQDPGLGLRLIYFSYDVKMKEKGDIPEGYSVSREKKERFSLILESASTNQTSMYLCASSLEYRGDQPQHFGDGTRLSIL.

This chain uses TRBV25-1 with TRBJ1-2; 8 nucleotides agree with TRBD1. This CDR3 is built from 13 residues. Looked up from germline, CDR1 is MGHDK and CDR2 is SYGVNS. J was trimmed by 8 bases and V by 4 bases; bases with no gene match: 6. CDR3 bases: TGTGCCAGCAGTGCACCGACAGGGGAGGGCTACACCTTC. Protein: CASSAPTGEGYTF.

This sequence joins TRBV10-3 and TRBJ1-2, with a tentative D call TRBD1 (6 bases). Germline-derived CDR1 and CDR2 are ENHRY and SYGVKD. The CDR3 extends over 11 amino acids. Trimming removed 6 bases at V and 6 bases at J, with 8 bases between. The CDR3 loop reads CAIRQGHGYTF. The CDR3, as DNA: TGTGCCATCAGACAGGGCCATGGCTACACCTTC.

V usage is TRBV21-1 and J usage is TRBJ1-2; the table's D call, TRBD1, has no DNA check behind it. TRBV21-1 is annotated as a pseudogene. The CDR3 consists of 18 residues. Written as DNA, the CDR3 is TGTGCCAGCAGCAGGTTGGGTGGGGTCACAGGGGAGTTGATTGGCTACACCTTC. Amino acids: CASSRLGGVTGELIGYTF.

The chain is built from TRBV25-1 and TRBJ2-2, with D unclear. Per the germline V gene, CDR1 is MGHDK and CDR2 is SYGVNS. V was clipped by 1 base and J by 1 base, with 13 bases between them. This CDR3 is 17 amino acids long. This CDR3 reads CASSELGLARNTGELFF. The CDR3 DNA reads TGTGCCAGCAGTGAATTAGGATTAGCTCGGAACACCGGGGAGCTGTTTTTT.

The chain is built from TRBV6-5 and TRBJ1-2; no reliable D call. This CDR3 has 15 amino acids. The germline V and J ends were trimmed by 0 bases and 7 bases, with 15 bases remaining between them. Germline V gene lookup returns CDR1 MNHEY and CDR2 SVGAGI. As DNA, the CDR3 is TGTGCCAGCAGTTACTCGATCGAGGAGGCGATTGGCTACACCTTC. It translates to CASSYSIEEAIGYTF.

The V gene is TRBV11-2, the J gene TRBJ2-7; TRBD2 might be the D (6 bases). There are 16 residues in the CDR3. The V end was cut by 0 bases, the J end by 0 bases, with 12 bases between. Germline V gene lookup returns CDR1 SGHAT and CDR2 FQNNGV. Here the CDR3 DNA reads TGTGCCAGCAGCTTAGACTCGGACTACGTCTCCTACGAGCAGTACTTC. Translated, it gives CASSLDSDYVSYEQYF.

The J gene is TRBJ1-1, the V gene TRBV7-6, with D hard to call. Germline V gene data show CDR1 as SGHVS and CDR2 as FNYEAQ. V was shortened by 0 bases and J by 0 bases, with 8 bases between the two germline ends. CDR3 length equals 15 residues. The CDR3 nucleotides read TGTGCCAGCAGCTTAGCTCAAAACATGAACACTGAAGCTTTCTTT. Protein: CASSLAQNMNTEAFF. The full variable domain, with the rest looked up from reference TRBV7-6 and TRBJ1-1, is GAGVSQSPRYKVTKRGQDVALRCDPISGHVSLYWYRQALGQGPEFLTYFNYEAQQDKSGLPNDRFSAERPEGSISTLTIQRTEQRDSAMYRCASSLAQNMNTEAFFGQGTRLTVV.

The chain is built from TRBV19 and TRBJ1-1; no reliable D call. Germline V gives CDR1 LNHDA, CDR2 SQIVND (reference sequence). V was cut by 3 bases and J by 0 bases, with 17 bases left in between. This CDR3 has 17 amino acids. CDR3 protein: CASSMLRWGGVNTEAFF. As DNA, the CDR3 is TGTGCCAGTAGTATGTTGCGGTGGGGAGGCGTGAACACTGAAGCTTTCTTT.

In its sample, this clone was seen once. The gene calls are TRBV28 and TRBJ1-3, with D possibly matching TRBD1 (6 bases). This CDR3 has 17 residues. Germline V gene lookup returns CDR1 MDHEN and CDR2 SYDVKM. The germline V and J ends were trimmed by 2 bases and 0 bases, with 14 bases remaining between them. CDR3 sequence (DNA): TGTGCCAGCAGTTTAGGGGGCCATACAGTCTCTGGAAACACCATATATTTT. Protein: CASSLGGHTVSGNTIYF.

The rearrangement uses TRBV7-2 and TRBJ1-1; possibly TRBD1 for D (6 bases). The germline V gene encodes CDR1 SGHTA and CDR2 FQGNSA. Trimming shortened V by 2 bases and J by 3 bases, and 13 bases separated the two germline ends. This CDR3 is 15 amino acids long. The CDR3 DNA is TGTGCCAGCAGCTTAATCCTACAGGGTTACACTGAAGCTTTCTTT. This translates into CASSLILQGYTEAFF.

The gene calls are TRBV5-5 and TRBJ1-3, with a possible D match to TRBD1 (6 bases). The CDR3 runs 16 residues. Germline values: CDR1 SGHKS, CDR2 YYEKEE (reference sequence). Trimming shortened V by 4 bases and J by 0 bases, and 14 bases separated the two germline ends. The CDR3 is CASSLKGGASGNTIYF. The CDR3 nucleotides are TGTGCCAGCAGCCTAAAGGGGGGGGCCTCTGGAAACACCATATATTTT.

The genes are TRBV11-3 and TRBJ2-7, with 10 bases aligning to TRBD1. Germline V gives CDR1 SGHNT, CDR2 YENEEA. The V gene end was trimmed by 3 bases and the J gene end by 0 bases; junction bases not matched to a gene: 2. The CDR3 has 15 amino acids. CDR3 in amino acids: CASSLGQGISYEQYF. DNA for the CDR3: TGTGCCAGCAGCTTGGGACAGGGGATCTCCTACGAGCAGTACTTC.

CDR3 nucleotide sequence: TGTGCCAGCAGTGAAGGGGCGCACACTGAAGCTTTCTTT. This sequence encodes CASSEGAHTEAFF. The chain combines TRBV6-1 with TRBJ1-1; D uncertain. Germline CDR1 reads MNHNS; CDR2 reads SASEGT. The CDR3 has 13 amino acids. The ends were cut back, 1 base at V and 3 bases at J, with 6 bases in the middle.

The CDR3 region has the DNA TGTGCCAGCAGCCCTGAGACTAGCGGAGATTACAATGAGCAGTTCTTC. This encodes CASSPETSGDYNEQFF. The chain couples TRBV6-4 to TRBJ2-1; TRBD2 matches at 9 bases. The CDR3 loop spans 16 amino acids. Looked up from germline, CDR1 is MRHNA and CDR2 is SNTAGT. V was pared by 6 bases and J by 4 bases, with 10 bases of the junction left unmatched.

The genes are TRBV19 and TRBJ1-1; 7 positions agree with TRBD1. Germline lookup yields CDR1 LNHDA and CDR2 SQIVND (reference sequence). V shed 3 bases and J 0 bases; nucleotides not matched to a gene: 1. This CDR3 has 14 residues. As DNA, the CDR3 is TGTGCCAGTAGTATGACAGGGATGAACACTGAAGCTTTCTTT. Its translation is CASSMTGMNTEAFF.

CDR3 sequence (DNA): TGTGCCAGCAGTGACTCGCTTAGCGGGGTCTCTGAGCAGTTCTTC. Translated: CASSDSLSGVSEQFF. V and J are TRBV6-4 and TRBJ2-1, with 8 bases aligning to TRBD2. Looked up from germline, CDR1 is MRHNA and CDR2 is SNTAGT. The CDR3 has 15 residues. The trim removed 0 bases at V and 9 bases at J, leaving 7 bases unmatched.

This sequence joins TRBV19 and TRBJ1-2; D may be TRBD1 (6 bases). The ends were cut back, 9 bases at V and 7 bases at J, with 15 bases in the middle. CDR1 and CDR2 from the germline V gene are LNHDA and SQIVND (reference sequence). The CDR3 totals 12 residues. The CDR3 protein is CASNTGISGYTF. The CDR3 DNA reads TGTGCCAGCAATACAGGGATCTCTGGCTACACCTTC.